Sequencing of this T cell receptor (beta chain) was carried out in a study of blood T cell repertoires in COVID-19. The assay was immunoSEQ multiplex PCR, and TCRdb's table has in-frame clones only and misses some. Of approximately 200,000 clones listed, approximately 90% are singletons. The germline V gene has CDR1 LNHNV and CDR2 YYDKDF (reference sequence). With 3 bases removed from V and 3 bases from J, the gap between germline ends came to 18 bases. The CDR3 covers 16 residues. The V call is TRBV15, the J call TRBJ2-7; D is perhaps TRBD2 (6 bases). This sequence originates from a woman between 25 and 40 years old with acute or convalescent COVID-19. Material: peripheral blood. In DNA, the CDR3 is TGTGCCACCAGCAGGGGCTCATTGGACGGGAGCTACGAGCAGTACTTC. This sequence encodes CATSRGSLDGSYEQYF.